This T cell receptor beta chain was identified in a study of blood T cell repertoires in COVID-19. With 0 bases clipped from V and 6 bases from J, the junction kept 4 bases outside the gene matches. The CDR3 extends over 14 amino acids. Germline CDR1 and CDR2: LGHDT and YNNKEL (reference sequence). Libraries were prepared by immunoSEQ multiplex PCR; TCRdb keeps only in-frame clonotypes and omits some of them. The sample lists more than 100,000 clones, 70% to 80% occurring once. This clonotype was obtained from a woman older than 75 with acute or convalescent COVID-19. V is TRBV3-1 (or the pseudogene TRBV3-2) and J is TRBJ2-7, with 8 nucleotides matching TRBD2. Sequenced: peripheral blood. In DNA, the CDR3 is TGTGCCAGCAGCCAAGACTCCCTAGCGGGCGAGCAGTACTTC. Translated, it gives CASSQDSLAGEQYF.